Listed below are T cell receptor beta chains from one sample, sequenced in a study of blood T cell repertoires in COVID-19. The table came from immunoSEQ multiplex PCR; TCRdb's copy has only in-frame clones and leaves some out. This table has around 260,000 clones, approximately 85% appearing once. Sequenced material: PBMCs or T cells enriched from blood (not recorded which). The receptors come from a woman between 25 and 40 years old who had recovered from COVID-19. Each CDR3 is given with its conserved first and last residue. The D gene is left open where the match is weak. Expanded clones are given a class, and other clones once, few, many or no size at all.

TGTGCCAGCAGCCCGCGACAGGGTCGCGGCAATGAGCAGTTCTTC,CASSPRQGRGNEQFF,NA,TRBD1,TRBV11-3,TRBJ2-1,15
TGTGCCAGCAACCCTGGGACAGGGCGGGCTTTCTTT,CASNPGTGRAFF,NA,TRBD1,TRBV11-2,TRBJ1-1,12
TGTGCCAGCAGCTCCTTATCGGGAACCAACTACGAGCAGTACTTC,CASSSLSGTNYEQYF,few,NA,TRBV11-2,TRBJ2-7,15
TGTGCCAGTAGTACTACAGGATCTGGGGCCAACGTCCTGACTTTC,CASSTTGSGANVLTF,NA,NA,TRBV19,TRBJ2-6,15
TGTGCCAGCAGCTTGAGGTCCGGGTCTGAAGCTTTCTTT,CASSLRSGSEAFF,NA,NA,TRBV7-2,TRBJ1-1,13
TGTGCCAGCAGCTTACAGGGAGTAGGTGAAAAACTGTTTTTT,CASSLQGVGEKLFF,NA,NA,TRBV5-6,TRBJ1-4,14
TGTGCCAGTAGTACCGGGTCGACAGGGCTGGAAGGACAGCCCCAGCATTTT,CASSTGSTGLEGQPQHF,NA,TRBD1,TRBV19,TRBJ1-5,17
TGTGCCAGTAGTCCTCGACAGGCGAATAGCAATCAGCCCCAGCATTTT,CASSPRQANSNQPQHF,NA,NA,TRBV19,TRBJ1-5,16
TGTGCCAGCAGTTCGGGACTAGCGGGAGGCTACAATGAGCAGTTCTTC,CASSSGLAGGYNEQFF,NA,TRBD2,TRBV27,TRBJ2-1,16
TGTGCCAGCAGCGTACATGATGCGGGACCCACCTACAATGAGCAGTTCTTC,CASSVHDAGPTYNEQFF,NA,NA,TRBV9,TRBJ2-1,17
TGTGCCTGGGCCCCTTTTACATACGTCAATGAAAAACTGTTTTTT,CAWAPFTYVNEKLFF,NA,NA,TRBV30,TRBJ1-4,15
TGCGCCAGCAGCCTGGTCCGAGGAGGGGACGGGGCCAACGTCCTGACTTTC,CASSLVRGGDGANVLTF,NA,NA,TRBV4-1,TRBJ2-6,17
TGTGCCAGCAGCCAAGATCTTAACCCAGGACTTTCACCCCTCCACTTT,CASSQDLNPGLSPLHF,NA,NA,TRBV3-1/TRBV3-2,TRBJ1-6,16
TGTGCCAGCAGCTTAGTGGGCAGGGGACTAGCCGAGCGGCAGTTCTTC,CASSLVGRGLAERQFF,NA,TRBD2,TRBV7-9,TRBJ2-1,16
TGTGCCAGCAGCCCCGTCGGTAATCAGCCCCAGCATTTT,CASSPVGNQPQHF,NA,NA,TRBV3-1/TRBV3-2,TRBJ1-5,13
TGTGCCAGCAGTGATGACCGGGGGGCCGGGGAGCTGTTTTTT,CASSDDRGAGELFF,NA,TRBD2,TRBV5-6,TRBJ2-2,14
TGCGCCAGCAGCCTGCTAGCCGGGACAGGGATGTCAGATACGCAGTATTTT,CASSLLAGTGMSDTQYF,NA,TRBD1,TRBV4-1,TRBJ2-3,17
TGTGCCAGTCGGAAGGACAGGGGAACCGGGGAGCTGTTTTTT,CASRKDRGTGELFF,NA,TRBD1,TRBV27,TRBJ2-2,14